Each of the 2 T cell receptor beta chains below was sequenced from the same sample in a study of T cells after yellow fever vaccination. TCRdb re-called the 5' RACE reads through MiXCR, storing one row per CDR3 protein. The table records some 340,000 distinct CDR3 sequences, about 11% of them present only once. The source was CD4+ T cells sorted from PBMCs, collected 45 days after the yellow fever booster vaccination. The source is a man between 18 and 35 years old who received the YFV17D yellow fever vaccine.

This clonotype was observed a handful of times. The chain joins TRBV27 to TRBJ1-2; TRBD1 matches at 8 bases. The ends lost 0 bases at V and 8 bases at J; junction bases unmatched: 5. This CDR3 has 14 residues. CDR1 is MNHEY, CDR2 SMNVEV, per germline (reference sequence). CDR3 region: CASSLSRTGKGYTF. The CDR3 DNA follows: TGTGCCAGCAGTTTATCGCGGACAGGGAAAGGCTACACCTTC.

In this sample, this clonotype turned up a few times. The V gene is TRBV7-9, the J gene TRBJ2-7; possibly TRBD1 for D (5 bases). V gave up 2 bases and J gave up 3 bases, with 14 bases separating them. In germline, CDR1 is SEHNR, CDR2 FQNEAQ (reference sequence). This CDR3 region has 15 residues. CDR3 sequence: CASSLRRALNYEQYF. The CDR3 DNA is TGTGCCAGCAGCTTACGCAGGGCACTCAACTACGAGCAGTACTTC. Supplemented by reference TRBV7-9 and TRBJ2-7, the full variable domain reads DTGVSQNPRHKITKRGQNVTFRCDPISEHNRLYWYRQTLGQGPEFLTYFQNEAQLEKSRLLSDRFSAERPKGSFSTLEIQRTEQGDSAMYLCASSLRRALNYEQYFGPGTRLTVT.